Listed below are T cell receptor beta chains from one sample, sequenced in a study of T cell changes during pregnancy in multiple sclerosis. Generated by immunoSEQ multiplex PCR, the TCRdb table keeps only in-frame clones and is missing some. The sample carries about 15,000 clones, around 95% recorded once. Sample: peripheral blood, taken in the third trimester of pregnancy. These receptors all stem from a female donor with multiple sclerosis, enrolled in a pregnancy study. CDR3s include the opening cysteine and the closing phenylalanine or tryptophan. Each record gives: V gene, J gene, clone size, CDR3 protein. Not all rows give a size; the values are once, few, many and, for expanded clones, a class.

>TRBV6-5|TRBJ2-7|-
CASSYSMDRGYEQYF
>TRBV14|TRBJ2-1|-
CASSRGLAAGEQFF
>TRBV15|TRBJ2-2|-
CATSRDFAGTNTGELFF
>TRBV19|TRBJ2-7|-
CATGGRRDEQYF
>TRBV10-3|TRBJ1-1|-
CAIRSMGASEAFF
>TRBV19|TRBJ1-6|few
CASSKVDRGNNSPLHF
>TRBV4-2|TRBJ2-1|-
CASSQDWAGGYNEQFF
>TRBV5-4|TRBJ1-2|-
CASSGGQGWNYGYTF
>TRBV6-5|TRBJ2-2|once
CASNHDREGGELFF
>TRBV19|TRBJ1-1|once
CASSIDAGPERGAFF
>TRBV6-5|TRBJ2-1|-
CASMAVYINEQFF
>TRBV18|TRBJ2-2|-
CASSPLAGGRSNTGELFF
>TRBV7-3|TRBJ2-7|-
CASSFTGEAEQYF
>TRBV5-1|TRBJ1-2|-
CASSLEGQGAPNYGYTF
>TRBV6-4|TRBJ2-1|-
CASSGTGQGINEQFF
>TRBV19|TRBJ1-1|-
CASSTSSMNTEAFF
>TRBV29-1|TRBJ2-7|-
CSASQRGGYEQYF
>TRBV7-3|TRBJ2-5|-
CASSTDRQETQYF
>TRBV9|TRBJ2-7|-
CASSPRSGASYEQYF
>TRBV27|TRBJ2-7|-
CASSQRGGPYEQYF
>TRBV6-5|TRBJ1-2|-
CASSSRQGGYGYTF
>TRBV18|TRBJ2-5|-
CASSPDRGQGETQYF
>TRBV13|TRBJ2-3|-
CASSLGLAGEDTQYF
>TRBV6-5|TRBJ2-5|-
CASSYGLAGGETQYF
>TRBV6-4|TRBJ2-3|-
CASSDSGGRTQYF
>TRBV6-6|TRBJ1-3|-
CASSYSGTGGNTIYF